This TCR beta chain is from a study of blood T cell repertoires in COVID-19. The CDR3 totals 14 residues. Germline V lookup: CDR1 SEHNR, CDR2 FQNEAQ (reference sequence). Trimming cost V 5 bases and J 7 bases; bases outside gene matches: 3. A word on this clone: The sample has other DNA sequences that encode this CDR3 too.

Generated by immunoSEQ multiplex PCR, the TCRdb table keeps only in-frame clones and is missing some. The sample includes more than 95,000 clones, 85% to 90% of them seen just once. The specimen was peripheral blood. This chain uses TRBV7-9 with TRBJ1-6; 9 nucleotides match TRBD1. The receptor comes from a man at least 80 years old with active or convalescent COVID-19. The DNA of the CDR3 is TGTGCCAGCAGCCCTGGACAGGGGAATTCACCCCTCCACTTT. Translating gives CASSPGQGNSPLHF.